A single sample is the source of the 17 T cell receptor beta chains below, sequenced in a study of PD-1 blockade in classical Hodgkin lymphoma. Time point denoted: cycle 4 day 1 (C4D1), after less than 7 weeks of nivolumab. Every patient experienced relapse after autologous stem cell transplantation, and brentuximab vedotin exposure varied. Thawed PBMCs were the source of CD8+ T cells, obtained through magnetic negative selection. Clones were read by immunoSEQ multiplex PCR, and TCRdb kept only the in-frame ones, dropping some. The sample lists just under 20,000 clones; roughly 90% were seen once. The sequencing here drew on CD8+ T cells from blood, taken before the fourth cycle of nivolumab. The receptors come from a human donor with classical Hodgkin lymphoma.

This clone is a singleton in its sample. This chain links TRBV6-5 with TRBJ1-5, with 9 positions matching TRBD1. Germline assignment: CDR1 MNHEY and CDR2 SVGAGI. CDR3 length: 15 amino acids. The trim removed 5 bases at V and 3 bases at J, leaving 5 bases unmatched. CDR3 region: CASSIDRGYNQPQHF. CDR3 nucleotides: TGTGCCAGCAGTATTGACAGGGGGTACAATCAGCCCCAGCATTTT.

The chain has TRBV29-1 and TRBJ2-7; 9 bases map to TRBD1. The V gene's germline CDR1 is SQVTM and CDR2 ANQGSEA. V gave up 5 bases and J gave up 3 bases; unmatched junction bases: 8. The CDR3 length is 14 residues. This CDR3 is CSVTTGQGGYEQYF. The DNA of the CDR3 is TGCAGCGTTACTACGGGACAGGGTGGCTACGAGCAGTACTTC.

The chain recombines TRBV4-1 with TRBJ2-7; maybe TRBD1 (5 bases). The CDR3 has 15 residues. Germline CDR1 MGHRA, CDR2 YSYEKL. V was trimmed by 1 base and J by 5 bases, leaving 15 bases between them. The CDR3 here is CASSQGAGNSNEQYF. DNA of the CDR3: TGCGCCAGCAGCCAAGGGGCAGGGAATTCCAACGAGCAGTACTTC.

The rearrangement joins TRBV27 to TRBJ2-5; D is undetermined. V shed 0 bases and J shed 0 bases, with 8 bases lying between them. CDR1 and CDR2 from the germline V gene are MNHEY and SMNVEV (reference sequence). The CDR3 runs to 15 residues. The CDR3 nucleotides read TGTGCCAGCAGTTTATCGGCCGGGTACCAAGAGACCCAGTACTTC. Encoded protein: CASSLSAGYQETQYF.

This chain links TRBV2 with TRBJ2-7, with 11 bases fitting TRBD1. V lost 3 bases and J lost 3; bases outside the gene matches: 4. The germline V gene encodes CDR1 SNHLY and CDR2 FYNNEI. CDR3 length equals 15 residues. The CDR3 bases are TGTGCCAGCAGTGACACCGGGACAGGGGGCTACGAGCAGTACTTC. It encodes CASSDTGTGGYEQYF.

This clone occurred once. The chain combines TRBV13 with TRBJ1-1, with D unresolved. The CDR3 is made up of 16 amino acids. V was trimmed by 1 base and J by 1 base, leaving 13 bases between them. Per germline, CDR1 PRHDT and CDR2 FYEKMQ (reference sequence). The CDR3 DNA is TGTGCCAGCAGCTTAGTCCCCGGGCGCAGGAACACTGAAGCTTTCTTT. Translation: CASSLVPGRRNTEAFF.

The rearrangement links TRBV19 to TRBJ2-2, with 11 bases matching TRBD1. CDR3 length: 20 amino acids. The junction had 20 bases not matched to a gene; V was cut back by 6 bases and J by 5 bases. Germline values: CDR1 LNHDA, CDR2 SQIVND (reference sequence). As DNA, the CDR3 is TGTGCCAGTAGAACACACCCCGGGACAGGGGGGGAGGGAGATACCGGGGAGCTGTTTTTT. This encodes CASRTHPGTGGEGDTGELFF.

This chain links TRBV29-1 with TRBJ1-2; D unclear. V lost 6 bases and J lost 3, with 14 bases in between. CDR3 length equals 13 residues. CDR1 SQVTM and CDR2 ANQGSEA come from the germline V gene. The CDR3 DNA follows: TGCAGCGTACGGGAGGCGGACGACTATGGCTACACCTTC. Translation: CSVREADDYGYTF.

The V call is TRBV13, the J call TRBJ2-3, with 7 nucleotides matching TRBD1. The CDR3 covers 15 residues. Germline V gene sequence: CDR1 PRHDT, CDR2 FYEKMQ (reference sequence). Losses at the gene ends were 0 bases for V and 8 bases for J; bases not matched to a gene: 8. CDR3 DNA sequence: TGTGCCAGCAGCTTAGGCACGGGGACAGCGGCTACGCAGTATTTT. Protein product: CASSLGTGTAATQYF.

This chain joins TRBV27 and TRBJ2-2, with a possible D match to TRBD2 (7 bases). Germline V CDR1 and CDR2: MNHEY, SMNVEV (reference sequence). V dropped 7 bases and J dropped 0 bases, with 12 bases sitting between them. There are 15 residues in the CDR3. CDR3 DNA: TGTGCCAGCATCGGAGGGGGGGCGAACACCGGGGAGCTGTTTTTT. This codes for CASIGGGANTGELFF.

The chain uses TRBV7-8 and TRBJ2-1, with D perhaps TRBD2 (6 bases). V lost 5 bases and J 5 bases, leaving 16 bases between the germline ends. Germline V gene data show CDR1 as SGHVS and CDR2 as FQNEAQ. The CDR3 covers 15 residues. The CDR3 nucleotides read TGTGCCAGCAGCCACATTGAGCGGGTTGACAATGAGCAGTTCTTC. Amino acids: CASSHIERVDNEQFF.

The rearrangement joins TRBV30 to TRBJ2-7; the match to TRBD2 covers 7 bases. Germline CDR1 reads GTSNPN; CDR2 reads SVGIG (reference sequence). The CDR3 is 15 amino acids. V trimming: 5 bases; J trimming: 3 bases; junction bases outside the gene matches: 13. The CDR3 spells CAWSGRGLTYYEQYF. The CDR3 nucleotides read TGTGCCTGGTCTGGGCGGGGACTAACCTACTACGAGCAGTACTTC.

The chain carries TRBV6-1 and TRBJ2-5, with 12 nucleotides matching TRBD1. The CDR3 covers 14 residues. With 8 bases clipped from V and 3 bases from J, the junction kept 4 bases outside the gene matches. Germline V gene sequence: CDR1 MNHNS, CDR2 SASEGT. CDR3 in amino acids: CASRDRGREETQYF. In nucleotides, the CDR3 is TGTGCCAGCCGGGACAGGGGGCGCGAAGAGACCCAGTACTTC.

V usage is TRBV16 and J usage is TRBJ2-3, with a weak D call TRBD1 (6 bases). In germline, CDR1 is KGHSY, CDR2 FQNENV. V lost 3 bases to trimming and J lost 0 bases, with 10 bases between them. This CDR3 has 15 residues. CDR3 in DNA: TGTGCCAGCAGCCACCCGACAGGTAGCACAGATACGCAGTATTTT. It translates to CASSHPTGSTDTQYF.

This chain uses TRBV28 with TRBJ2-3, with 9 bases identical to TRBD1. CDR3 size: 16 residues. J gave up 2 bases and V 7 bases, and 10 bases lay outside the gene matches. Germline V lookup: CDR1 MDHEN, CDR2 SYDVKM. CDR3 region: CASTSGTGIPTDTQYF. For the CDR3, the DNA is TGTGCCAGCACCTCCGGGACAGGGATCCCCACAGATACGCAGTATTTT.

The rearrangement joins TRBV7-9 to TRBJ1-5; D is possibly TRBD1 (6 bases). The V gene lost 4 bases and the J gene lost 6 bases, with 16 bases spanning the gap. Germline CDR1 SEHNR, CDR2 FQNEAQ (reference sequence). This CDR3 is 15 amino acids long. CDR3 amino acids: CASSSQGGAGQPQHF. CDR3 DNA: TGTGCCAGCAGCTCACAGGGTGGGGCTGGTCAGCCCCAGCATTTT.

The chain recombines TRBV7-9 with TRBJ1-1; 9 nucleotides align to TRBD1. J lost 3 bases, V lost 2 bases, and 10 bases had no gene match. The germline V gene encodes CDR1 SEHNR and CDR2 FQNEAQ (reference sequence). This CDR3 region has 17 residues. CDR3 nucleotides: TGTGCCAGCAGCTTACTTTCCGACAGGGGGGTCTACACTGAAGCTTTCTTT. Translation: CASSLLSDRGVYTEAFF.